One and the same sample provided the 10 T cell receptor beta chains below, sequenced in a study of radiotherapy plus CTLA-4 blockade in lung cancer. The repertoire was sequenced with immunoSEQ multiplex PCR; TCRdb's copy has only in-frame clones and lacks some. There are around 59,000 clones in the sample; under 75% occur only once, and about 9% lies in the top ten. Sequences were derived from peripheral blood, sampled from a patient treated with radiotherapy plus ipilimumab. The receptors stem from a human donor with non-small cell lung cancer whose response to radiotherapy plus ipilimumab could not be evaluated.

This clone appeared a few times. The V call is TRBV5-1, the J call TRBJ1-1; possibly TRBD1 for D (5 bases). This CDR3 is 14 amino acids long. Germline V gene sequence: CDR1 SGHRS, CDR2 YFSETQ. Trimming left V 4 bases short and J 4 bases short, with 14 bases between. CDR3 residues: CASSHEDSATEAFF. Here the CDR3 DNA reads TGCGCCAGCAGCCACGAAGACAGTGCCACTGAAGCTTTCTTT.

The chain employs TRBV6-6 and TRBJ2-7; 8 nucleotides match TRBD1. This CDR3 has 12 residues. Trimming removed 7 bases from V and 5 bases from J; junction bases left unmatched: 4. Germline assignment: CDR1 MNHNY and CDR2 SVGAGI (reference sequence). The CDR3 loop reads CASTGQGDEQYF. In DNA, the CDR3 is TGTGCCAGCACAGGACAGGGCGACGAGCAGTACTTC.

The chain is built from TRBV10-1 and TRBJ1-2; D is possibly TRBD1 (6 bases). CDR1 is WNHNN and CDR2 is SYGVQD in the germline V gene (reference sequence). The CDR3 length is 15 residues. Trimming stripped 2 bases from V and 4 bases from J, with 14 bases between. DNA for the CDR3: TGCGCCAGCAGTGAGAGGATGGACAGCTCCTATGGCTACACCTTC. This sequence encodes CASSERMDSSYGYTF.

This chain links TRBV5-8 with TRBJ1-5; TRBD1 is a possible D gene (5 bases). Trimming pared 0 bases from V and 9 bases from J, leaving 16 bases between. The CDR3 loop spans 15 amino acids. From germline, CDR1 is SGHTS and CDR2 YDEGEE. CDR3 region: CASSLGGSLGRPQHF. The CDR3 region has the DNA TGTGCCAGCAGCTTGGGGGGCAGCCTGGGTCGGCCCCAGCATTTT.

This clone was observed once. The CDR3 DNA reads as TGCGCCAGCAGCTCGGGACTAGCGGAGAATGAGCAGTTCTTC. Amino acids: CASSSGLAENEQFF. The rearrangement joins TRBV5-1 to TRBJ2-1; 11 bases are shared with TRBD2. Germline V gene data show CDR1 as SGHRS and CDR2 as YFSETQ. This CDR3 spans 14 amino acids. V shed 3 bases and J 7 bases; nucleotides not matched to a gene: 3.

This chain connects TRBV7-3 to TRBJ2-1, with 12 bases that match TRBD2. Germline CDR1 reads SGHTA; CDR2 reads FQGTGA. Trimming at V came to 5 bases and at J to 0 bases, leaving 11 bases not matched to a gene. This CDR3 spans 19 amino acids. CDR3 coding DNA: TGTGCCAGCAGCAAACTAGCGGGGGGCAACCCGAGCTCCTACAATGAGCAGTTCTTC. It yields the protein CASSKLAGGNPSSYNEQFF.

The gene calls are TRBV6-1 and TRBJ1-6; TRBD1 aligns across 8 bases. CDR1 is MNHNS and CDR2 is SASEGT in the germline V gene. There are 15 residues in the CDR3. V shed 7 bases and J 5 bases; nucleotides not matched to a gene: 7. CDR3 residues: CASTRQGPNNSPLHF. CDR3 DNA: TGTGCCAGCACAAGACAGGGGCCAAATAATTCACCCCTCCACTTT.

The chain carries TRBV6-1 and TRBJ1-5; D might be TRBD1 (6 bases). This CDR3 has 15 amino acids. The germline V and J ends were trimmed by 4 bases and 5 bases, with 15 bases remaining between them. CDR1 and CDR2 (germline): MNHNS, SASEGT. In DNA form, the CDR3 reads TGTGCCAGCAGTGTTGGGGGGGCGCGGGATCAGCCCCAGCATTTT. Translation: CASSVGGARDQPQHF.

The chain links TRBV12-5 to TRBJ2-1; TRBD2 matches 9 bases. J was trimmed by 7 bases and V by 0 bases; bases with no gene match: 7. The CDR3 covers 16 residues. Germline assignment: CDR1 LGHNT and CDR2 FRNRAP. CDR3 amino acids: CASGLVILAGWNEQFF. DNA for the CDR3: TGTGCTAGTGGTTTGGTTATCCTAGCGGGATGGAATGAGCAGTTCTTC.

This clone has only one observation. The V and J genes are TRBV27 and TRBJ2-1; TRBD2 aligns across 11 bases. V was pared by 2 bases and J by 0 bases, with 6 bases of the junction left unmatched. Germline V gene lookup returns CDR1 MNHEY and CDR2 SMNVEV (reference sequence). This CDR3 comprises 18 residues. The CDR3 region has the DNA TGTGCCAGCAGTTTAGGGGGACTAGCGGCGAGCTCCTACAATGAGCAGTTCTTC. This gives the protein CASSLGGLAASSYNEQFF.